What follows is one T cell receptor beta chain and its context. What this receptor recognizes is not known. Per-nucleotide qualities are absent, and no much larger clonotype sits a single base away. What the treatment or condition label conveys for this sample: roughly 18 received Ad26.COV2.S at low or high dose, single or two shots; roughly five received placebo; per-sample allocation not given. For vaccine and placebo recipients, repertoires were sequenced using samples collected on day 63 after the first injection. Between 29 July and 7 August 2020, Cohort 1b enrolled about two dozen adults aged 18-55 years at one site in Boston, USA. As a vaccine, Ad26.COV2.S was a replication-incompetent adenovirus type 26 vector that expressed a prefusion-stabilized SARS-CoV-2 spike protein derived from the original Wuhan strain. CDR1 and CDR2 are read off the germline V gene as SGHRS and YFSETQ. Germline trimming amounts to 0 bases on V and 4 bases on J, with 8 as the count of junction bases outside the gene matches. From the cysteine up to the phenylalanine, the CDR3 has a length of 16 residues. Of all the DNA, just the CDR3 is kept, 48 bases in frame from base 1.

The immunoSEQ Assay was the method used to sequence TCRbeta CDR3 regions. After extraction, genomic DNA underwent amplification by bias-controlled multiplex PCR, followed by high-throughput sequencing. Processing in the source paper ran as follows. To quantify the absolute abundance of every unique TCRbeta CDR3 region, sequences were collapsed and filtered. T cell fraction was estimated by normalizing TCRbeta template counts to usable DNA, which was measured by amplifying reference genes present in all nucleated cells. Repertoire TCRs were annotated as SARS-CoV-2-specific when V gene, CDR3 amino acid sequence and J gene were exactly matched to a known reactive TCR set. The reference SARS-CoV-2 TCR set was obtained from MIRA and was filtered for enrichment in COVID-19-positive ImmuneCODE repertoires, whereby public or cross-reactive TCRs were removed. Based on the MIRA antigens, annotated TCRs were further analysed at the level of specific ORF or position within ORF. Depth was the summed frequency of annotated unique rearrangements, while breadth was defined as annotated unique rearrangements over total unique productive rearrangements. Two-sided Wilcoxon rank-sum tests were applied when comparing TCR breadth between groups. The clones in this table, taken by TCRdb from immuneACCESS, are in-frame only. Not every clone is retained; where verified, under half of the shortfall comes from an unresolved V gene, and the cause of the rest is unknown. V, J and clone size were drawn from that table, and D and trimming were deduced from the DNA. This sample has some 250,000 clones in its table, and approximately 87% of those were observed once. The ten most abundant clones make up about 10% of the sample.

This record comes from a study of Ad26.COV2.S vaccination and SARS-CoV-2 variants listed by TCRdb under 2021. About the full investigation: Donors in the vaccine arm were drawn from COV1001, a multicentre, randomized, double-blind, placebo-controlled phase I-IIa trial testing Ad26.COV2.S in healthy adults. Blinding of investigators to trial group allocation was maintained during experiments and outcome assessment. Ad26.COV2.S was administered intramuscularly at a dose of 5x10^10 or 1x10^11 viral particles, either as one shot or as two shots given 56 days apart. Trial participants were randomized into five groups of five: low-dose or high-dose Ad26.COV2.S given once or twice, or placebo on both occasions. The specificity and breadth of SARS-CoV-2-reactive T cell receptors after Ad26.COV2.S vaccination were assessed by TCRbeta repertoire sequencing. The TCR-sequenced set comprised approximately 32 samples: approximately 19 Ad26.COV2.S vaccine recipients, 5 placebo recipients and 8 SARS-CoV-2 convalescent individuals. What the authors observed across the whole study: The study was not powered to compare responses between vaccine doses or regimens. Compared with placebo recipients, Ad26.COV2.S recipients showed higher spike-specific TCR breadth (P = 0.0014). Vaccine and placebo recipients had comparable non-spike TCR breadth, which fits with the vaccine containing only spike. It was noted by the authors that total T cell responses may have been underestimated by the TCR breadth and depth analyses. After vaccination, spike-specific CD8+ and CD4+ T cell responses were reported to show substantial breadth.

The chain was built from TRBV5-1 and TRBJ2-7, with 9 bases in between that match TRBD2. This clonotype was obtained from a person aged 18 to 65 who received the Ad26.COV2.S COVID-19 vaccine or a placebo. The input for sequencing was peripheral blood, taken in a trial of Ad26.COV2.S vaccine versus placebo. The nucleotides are TGCGCCAGCAGCTTGGGACTGGGCGGGAGGGGATACGAGCAGTACTTC. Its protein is CASSLGLGGRGYEQYF.